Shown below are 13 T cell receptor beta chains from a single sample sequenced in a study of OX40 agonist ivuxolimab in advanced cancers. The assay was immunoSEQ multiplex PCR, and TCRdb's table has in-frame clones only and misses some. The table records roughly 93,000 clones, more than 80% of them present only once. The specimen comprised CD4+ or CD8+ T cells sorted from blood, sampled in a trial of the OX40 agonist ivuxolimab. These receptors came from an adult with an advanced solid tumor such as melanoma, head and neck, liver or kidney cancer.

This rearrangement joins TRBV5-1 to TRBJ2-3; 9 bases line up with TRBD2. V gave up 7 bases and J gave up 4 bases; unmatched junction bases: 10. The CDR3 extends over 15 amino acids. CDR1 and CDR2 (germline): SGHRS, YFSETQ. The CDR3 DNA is TGCGCCAGCGTCGGCGGGGGGGCTTTCGCAGATACGCAGTATTTT. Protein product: CASVGGGAFADTQYF.

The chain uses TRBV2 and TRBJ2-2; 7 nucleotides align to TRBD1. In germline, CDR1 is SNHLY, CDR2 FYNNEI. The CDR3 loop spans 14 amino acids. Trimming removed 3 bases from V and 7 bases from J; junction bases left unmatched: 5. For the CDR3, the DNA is TGTGCCAGCAGTGAGAGGGGGCGTAACGGGGAGCTGTTTTTT. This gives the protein CASSERGRNGELFF.

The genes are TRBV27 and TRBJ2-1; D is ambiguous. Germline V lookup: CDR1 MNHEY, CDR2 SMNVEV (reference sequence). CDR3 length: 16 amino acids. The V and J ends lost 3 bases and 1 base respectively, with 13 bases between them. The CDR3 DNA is TGTGCCAGCAGTTTCCCCTCTGCTACTTCCTACAATGAGCAGTTCTTC. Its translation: CASSFPSATSYNEQFF.

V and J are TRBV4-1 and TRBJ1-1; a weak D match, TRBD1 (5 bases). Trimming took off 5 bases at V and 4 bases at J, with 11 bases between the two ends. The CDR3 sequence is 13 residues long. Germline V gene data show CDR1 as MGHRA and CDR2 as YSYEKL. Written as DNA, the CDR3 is TGCGCCAGCAGCAGAGGGGAGGGCACTGAAGCTTTCTTT. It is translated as CASSRGEGTEAFF.

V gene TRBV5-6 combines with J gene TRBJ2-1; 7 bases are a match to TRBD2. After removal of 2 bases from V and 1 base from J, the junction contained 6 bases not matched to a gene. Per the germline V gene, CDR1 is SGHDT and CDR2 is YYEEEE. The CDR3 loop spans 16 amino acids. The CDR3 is CASSLAGYWSYNEQFF. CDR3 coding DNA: TGTGCCAGCAGCTTAGCGGGGTATTGGTCCTACAATGAGCAGTTCTTC.

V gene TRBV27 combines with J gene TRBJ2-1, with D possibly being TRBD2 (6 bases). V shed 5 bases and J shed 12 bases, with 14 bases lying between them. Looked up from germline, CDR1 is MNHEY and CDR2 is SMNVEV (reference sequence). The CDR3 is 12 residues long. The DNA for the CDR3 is TGTGCCAGCAGTCAGGACTACCTCAGGCAGTTCTTC. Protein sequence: CASSQDYLRQFF.

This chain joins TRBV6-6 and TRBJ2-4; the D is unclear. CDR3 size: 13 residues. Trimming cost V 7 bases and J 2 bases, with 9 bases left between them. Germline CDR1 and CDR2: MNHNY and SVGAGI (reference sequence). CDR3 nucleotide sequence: TGTGCCAGCATGGCGGTAACCAAAAACATTCAGTACTTC. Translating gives CASMAVTKNIQYF.

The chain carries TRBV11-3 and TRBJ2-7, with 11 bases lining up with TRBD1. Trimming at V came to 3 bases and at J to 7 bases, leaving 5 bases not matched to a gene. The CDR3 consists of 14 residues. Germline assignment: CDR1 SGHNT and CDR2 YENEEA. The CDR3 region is CASSLDRGPEEQYF. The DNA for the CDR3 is TGTGCCAGCAGCTTGGACAGGGGGCCGGAAGAGCAGTACTTC.

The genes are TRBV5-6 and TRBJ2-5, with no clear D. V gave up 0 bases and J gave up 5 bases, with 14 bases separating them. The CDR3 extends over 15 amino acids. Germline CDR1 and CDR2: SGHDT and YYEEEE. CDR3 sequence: CASSLGPAIGETQYF. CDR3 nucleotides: TGTGCCAGCAGCTTGGGGCCAGCGATCGGGGAGACCCAGTACTTC.

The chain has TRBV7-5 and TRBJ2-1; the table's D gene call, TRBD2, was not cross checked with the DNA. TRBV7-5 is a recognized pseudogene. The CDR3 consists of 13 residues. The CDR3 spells CARSLEGDDEQFF. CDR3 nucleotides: TGTGCCAGAAGCTTAGAGGGAGACGATGAGCAGTTCTTC.

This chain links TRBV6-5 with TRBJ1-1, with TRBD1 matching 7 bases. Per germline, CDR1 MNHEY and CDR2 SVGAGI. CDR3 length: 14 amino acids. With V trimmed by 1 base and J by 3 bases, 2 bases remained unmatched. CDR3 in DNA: TGTGCCAGCAGTTACTACGGACAGGACACTGAAGCTTTCTTT. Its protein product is CASSYYGQDTEAFF.

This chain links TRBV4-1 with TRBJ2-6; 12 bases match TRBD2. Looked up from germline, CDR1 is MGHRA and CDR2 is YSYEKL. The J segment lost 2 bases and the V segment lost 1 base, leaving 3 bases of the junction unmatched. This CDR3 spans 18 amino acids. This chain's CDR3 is CASSQGGLAGTGANVLTF. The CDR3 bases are TGCGCCAGCAGCCAAGGTGGACTAGCGGGAACTGGGGCCAACGTCCTGACTTTC.

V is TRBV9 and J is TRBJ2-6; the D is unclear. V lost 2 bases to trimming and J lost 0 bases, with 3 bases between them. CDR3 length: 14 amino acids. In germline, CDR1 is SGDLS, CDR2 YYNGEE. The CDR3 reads CASSVSSGANVLTF. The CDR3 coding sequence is TGTGCCAGCAGCGTTAGCTCTGGGGCCAACGTCCTGACTTTC.